The next 26 T cell receptor beta chains were all read from a single sample in a study of regulatory T cells in long-lasting Graves disease. Arm-PCR of CDR3 regions and iRepertoire HTBI primers were used to build TCR beta libraries. TCRdb re-derived calls from the multiplex PCR reads in MiXCR, one entry per CDR3 protein. Of roughly 260,000 distinct CDR3 sequences listed, 15% to 20% are singletons. Described time point: newly diagnosed GD, antithyroid drugs for less than 3 months. Generation of the TCR library employed RNA extracted from PBMCs. Separately, the same data were catalogued under a study of T cells in Graves' hyperthyroidism and ophthalmopathy.

The sample in question was peripheral blood mononuclear cells (PBMCs), obtained at new diagnosis, from a patient treated with antithyroid drugs. The receptors were sampled from a woman in her twenties or thirties with Graves disease.

The chain employs TRBV9 and TRBJ2-5; a weak D match, TRBD1 (6 bases). V lost 4 bases to trimming and J lost 2 bases, with 12 bases between them. Per the germline V gene, CDR1 is SGDLS and CDR2 is YYNGEE. This CDR3 has 14 amino acids. The CDR3 sequence: CASSPGTYQETQYF. CDR3 sequence (DNA): TGTGCCAGCAGCCCAGGGACATATCAAGAGACCCAGTACTTC.

The V call is TRBV9, the J call TRBJ2-5, with 8 nucleotides matching TRBD2. CDR3 length equals 16 residues. V trimming: 0 bases; J trimming: 10 bases; junction bases outside the gene matches: 14. The germline CDR1 and CDR2 sequences are SGDLS and YYNGEE. CDR3 nucleotide sequence: TGTGCCAGCAGCGTAGACGGGGGGGGCCCCACGCGGAGCCAGTACTTC. Amino acids: CASSVDGGGPTRSQYF.

There are many counts of this clonotype. The chain carries TRBV3-1 and TRBJ2-5; 8 bases match TRBD1. This CDR3 comprises 18 residues. Unmatched junction bases numbered 19, after V lost 8 bases and J lost 2 bases. Germline-derived CDR1 and CDR2 are LGHDT and YNNKEL (reference sequence). CDR3 coding DNA: TGTGCCAGCGCTCCTCCCGGGCGGCGGGACAGGTCGCAAGAGACCCAGTACTTC. Its translation: CASAPPGRRDRSQETQYF.

The V and J genes are TRBV4-1 and TRBJ1-4, with 7 nucleotides matching TRBD1. The CDR3 runs to 14 residues. The J segment lost 7 bases and the V segment lost 5 bases, leaving 7 bases of the junction unmatched. The germline CDR1 and CDR2 sequences are MGHRA and YSYEKL. CDR3 DNA sequence: TGCGCCAGCAGCAAGACAGGGTTTGGTGAAAAACTGTTTTTT. This codes for CASSKTGFGEKLFF.

This clonotype was observed at least ten times. The rearrangement links TRBV28 to TRBJ1-2; D might be TRBD1 (5 bases). The germline gives CDR1 MDHEN, CDR2 SYDVKM. This CDR3 contains 15 residues. V shed 5 bases and J shed 7 bases, with 20 bases lying between them. CDR3 protein: CASSLRDRSLGGYTF. The CDR3 DNA reads as TGTGCCAGCAGTCTTAGGGACCGCTCCCTGGGTGGCTACACCTTC.

The sample holds many counts of this clonotype. This rearrangement joins TRBV11-3 to TRBJ1-1; D is unresolved. Deletions cut 4 bases from V and 0 bases from J, with 6 bases between. There are 13 residues in the CDR3. Germline CDR1 SGHNT, CDR2 YENEEA. The CDR3 coding sequence is TGTGCCAGCAGCTGGGGATTGAACACTGAAGCTTTCTTT. Translating it yields CASSWGLNTEAFF. The full variable domain, its missing parts supplied by reference TRBV11-3 and TRBJ1-1, is EAGVVQSPRYKIIEKKQPVAFWCNPISGHNTLYWYLQNLGQGPELLIRYENEEAVDDSQLPKDRFSAERLKGVDSTLKIQPAELGDSAVYLCASSWGLNTEAFFGQGTRLTVV.

This clonotype showed up many times. One end of the junction varies from germline; a read error may be responsible. CDR3 nucleotide sequence: TGTGCCAGCAGCTGGACAGGGAGCTATGGCTACACCTTC. Translated: CASSWTGSYGYTF. V and J are TRBV5-1 and TRBJ1-2; 8 nucleotides align to TRBD1. The V gene's germline CDR1 is SGHRS and CDR2 YFSETQ. This CDR3 has 13 amino acids.

This clonotype showed up just a few times. One base away lies a much larger clone, so this may be a sequencing read error. This rearrangement joins TRBV12-3 or TRBV12-4 to TRBJ1-5, with D maybe TRBD1 (6 bases). This CDR3 contains 14 residues. CDR3 sequence reads: CAGSLGGADQPQHF. In nucleotides, the CDR3 is TGTGCCGGCAGTTTAGGGGGGGCGGATCAGCCCCAGCATTTT.

This clonotype has a count of ten or more. This chain uses TRBV28 with TRBJ1-1; D gene ambiguous. Trimming pared 5 bases from V and 4 bases from J, leaving 8 bases between. CDR3 length equals 12 residues. Germline CDR1 reads MDHEN; CDR2 reads SYDVKM. The CDR3 is CASSLRSTEAFF. CDR3 DNA: TGTGCCAGCAGTCTGCGCAGCACTGAAGCTTTCTTT.

The chain recombines TRBV29-1 with TRBJ1-3; D may be TRBD1 (5 bases). The germline V and J ends were trimmed by 6 bases and 0 bases, with 12 bases remaining between them. Germline V lookup: CDR1 SQVTM, CDR2 ANQGSEA. This CDR3 contains 14 residues. CDR3 region: CSVGGGGSGNTIYF. The CDR3 bases are TGCAGCGTCGGCGGCGGGGGCTCTGGAAACACCATATATTTT.

On this clonotype: A much larger clone lies a single base off, so this may be a read error. This chain joins TRBV7-2 and TRBJ1-2; weak D call: TRBD1 (5 bases). The ends were cut back, 5 bases at V and 8 bases at J, with 15 bases in the middle. The CDR3 has 13 residues. The V gene's germline CDR1 is SGHTA and CDR2 FQGNSA. CDR3 residues: CASSDGTHIGYTF. DNA of the CDR3: TGTGCCAGCAGCGATGGGACCCACATAGGCTACACCTTC.

In this sample, this clonotype turned up a few times. Germline is not matched at one junction end, which may reflect a read error. V gene TRBV15 combines with J gene TRBJ1-3, with TRBD1 matching 7 bases. The germline gives CDR1 LNHNV, CDR2 YYDKDF (reference sequence). The CDR3 extends over 17 amino acids. DNA of the CDR3: TGTGCCACCAGCGGAGACCGAACGACAGGGTCTGGAAACACCATATATTTT. Its translation: CATSGDRTTGSGNTIYF. Full variable domain (outside the CDR3, taken from reference TRBV15 and TRBJ1-3): DAMVIQNPRYQVTQFGKPVTLSCSQTLNHNVMYWYQQKSSQAPKLLFHYYDKDFNNEADTPDNFQSRRPNTSFCFLDIRSPGLGDTAMYLCATSGDRTTGSGNTIYFGEGSWLTVV.

This clonotype was found many times. The rearrangement joins TRBV20-1 to TRBJ2-3; the match to TRBD2 covers 8 bases. With 6 bases clipped from V and 6 bases from J, the junction kept 14 bases outside the gene matches. Looked up from germline, CDR1 is DFQATT and CDR2 is SNEGSKA (reference sequence). This CDR3 has 15 residues. CDR3 DNA: TGCAGTGCCCCTCTAGAGGGGGGACTAGAGGATACGCAGTATTTT. It yields the protein CSAPLEGGLEDTQYF.

Ten or more counts support this clonotype. The V gene is TRBV7-9, the J gene TRBJ2-5; no definite D call. This CDR3 spans 14 amino acids. CDR1 is SEHNR, CDR2 FQNEAQ, per germline (reference sequence). Trimming pared 4 bases from V and 5 bases from J, leaving 14 bases between. CDR3 sequence: CASSYPDGYETQYF. The CDR3 coding sequence is TGTGCCAGCAGCTACCCCGACGGGTACGAGACCCAGTACTTC. Full variable domain (missing parts from reference TRBV7-9 and TRBJ2-5): DTGVSQNPRHKITKRGQNVTFRCDPISEHNRLYWYRQTLGQGPEFLTYFQNEAQLEKSRLLSDRFSAERPKGSFSTLEIQRTEQGDSAMYLCASSYPDGYETQYFGPGTRLLVL.

This clonotype has ten or more counts. The chain links TRBV18 to TRBJ1-3; D remains ambiguous. Germline assignment: CDR1 KGHSH and CDR2 LQKENI. Trimming pared 4 bases from V and 2 bases from J, leaving 6 bases between. The CDR3 is made up of 13 amino acids. CDR3 amino acids: CASSRGAGNTIYF. The CDR3 DNA reads as TGTGCCAGCTCACGGGGAGCTGGAAACACCATATATTTT.

This clonotype was seen repeatedly, ten times or more. V usage is TRBV19 and J usage is TRBJ1-4; 7 bases map to TRBD1. The germline V gene encodes CDR1 LNHDA and CDR2 SQIVND (reference sequence). Trimming cost V 7 bases and J 5 bases; bases outside gene matches: 10. The CDR3 totals 15 residues. CDR3 coding DNA: TGTGCCAGTATCGAACCGGGACAGCCAAATGAAAAACTGTTTTTT. It is translated as CASIEPGQPNEKLFF.

This clonotype showed up just a few times. At one boundary the junction diverges from the germline segment, which might be a read error. This rearrangement joins TRBV19 to TRBJ1-1; 9 bases are a match to TRBD1. Germline V lookup: CDR1 LNHDA, CDR2 SQIVND (reference sequence). CDR3 length equals 15 residues. The DNA for the CDR3 is TGTACCAGTAGCTCAACAGGGGGCCCGGACGGGGAAGCTTTCTTT. Translated, it gives CTSSSTGGPDGEAFF.

The table lists this clonotype with a few counts. The chain has TRBV12-3 or TRBV12-4 and TRBJ2-2; D is uncertain. Trimming left V 4 bases short and J 11 bases short, with 14 bases between. There are 13 residues in the CDR3. The CDR3 sequence is CASSSHSGVELFF. The CDR3 coding sequence is TGTGCCAGCAGTTCCCATTCTGGTGTTGAGCTGTTTTTT.

The J gene is TRBJ1-1, the V gene TRBV27, with TRBD1 identical over 9 bases. J was trimmed by 1 base and V by 5 bases; bases with no gene match: 8. CDR1 is MNHEY and CDR2 is SMNVEV in the germline V gene (reference sequence). The CDR3 is 16 residues long. CDR3 protein: CASSDPGQGRNTEAFF. DNA of the CDR3: TGTGCCAGCAGTGATCCGGGACAGGGTAGGAACACTGAAGCTTTCTTT.

Regarding this clonotype: It is likely a read error: a sequence one base away is far more abundant. The genes are TRBV7-9 and TRBJ1-5, with TRBD1 as a possible D gene (5 bases). The CDR3 spans 14 residues. Germline values: CDR1 SEHNR, CDR2 FQNEAQ (reference sequence). The CDR3 coding sequence is TGTGCCAGCACCTTAGCAGGGACCGGCCAGCCCCAGCATTTT. Translation gives CASTLAGTGQPQHF.

This clonotype was found many times. The chain links TRBV20-1 to TRBJ2-7; D remains unclear. V shed 6 bases and J shed 2 bases, with 20 bases lying between them. Germline V lookup: CDR1 DFQATT, CDR2 SNEGSKA (reference sequence). The CDR3 consists of 15 residues. The CDR3 DNA is TGCAGTGCACGTGACACTCACCCCTACACCTACGAGCAGTACTTC. Its protein product is CSARDTHPYTYEQYF.

Concerning this clonotype: The likely explanation is a read error, given a far larger clone one base away. The CDR3 carries no conserved terminal phenylalanine or tryptophan, so it likely arises from a read error. This chain links TRBV12-3 or TRBV12-4 with TRBJ1-3, with D possibly being TRBD1 (5 bases). This CDR3 is 14 amino acids long. Trimming removed 6 bases from V and 3 bases from J, with 12 bases in between. The CDR3 region is CASSQHGGGNTIYS. The CDR3 DNA sequence: TGTGCCAGCAGCCAACATGGGGGTGGAAACACCATATATTCT.

This clonotype has at least ten counts. The V and J genes are TRBV19 and TRBJ1-1; D is ambiguous. The V and J ends lost 6 bases and 4 bases respectively, with 9 bases between them. The CDR3 runs to 12 residues. The germline CDR1 and CDR2 sequences are LNHDA and SQIVND (reference sequence). CDR3 DNA: TGTGCCAGTAGCAAGGGTCGCACTGAAGCTTTCTTT. Its protein product is CASSKGRTEAFF.

This clonotype was detected only a few times. This CDR3 is CASSSRTGLGRDGYTF. In DNA form, the CDR3 reads TGTGCCAGCAGCTCCCGGACAGGGTTGGGTCGAGATGGCTACACCTTC. J is TRBJ1-2 and V is TRBV7-8, with TRBD1 identical over 8 bases. CDR1 is SGHVS and CDR2 is FQNEAQ in the germline V gene. This CDR3 is built from 16 residues. J lost 6 bases, V lost 4 bases, and 13 bases had no gene match.

This clonotype has at least ten counts. V is TRBV5-6 and J is TRBJ2-1; 10 nucleotides match TRBD1. CDR1 and CDR2 from the germline V gene are SGHDT and YYEEEE. Trimming took 4 bases from V and 8 from J; bases not matched to a gene: 6. The CDR3 is 14 amino acids. The CDR3, as DNA: TGTGCCAGCAGCATGGACAGGGGGTGGTATGAGCAGTTCTTC. It yields the protein CASSMDRGWYEQFF.

About this clonotype: A much larger clone differs from this one at a single base, so this may be a read error. This chain links TRBV12-3 or TRBV12-4 with TRBJ2-1, with a weak D call TRBD2 (5 bases). V dropped 5 bases and J dropped 10 bases, with 18 bases sitting between them. The CDR3 runs 14 residues. CDR3 residues: CASSLSKGEAEQFF. The CDR3 DNA sequence: TGTGCCAGCAGTCTATCAAAGGGAGAGGCCGAGCAGTTCTTC.